This T cell receptor beta chain stems from a study of beta chain features in type 1 diabetes (dated by TCRdb to between 2018 and 2020). Broadly, across the study: Patients and healthy donors did not differ in mean age, gender distribution, total cell number or subset yield. A total of around 110,000,000 sorted cells were examined across all samples, and RNA yield correlated strongly with the number of cells per subset. The study compared the TCRB repertoires of sorted circulating CD4+ T cell subsets in recently diagnosed type 1 diabetes patients with those in matched healthy donors. Whereas all 30 or so donors provided naive and central memory subsets, regulatory and stem cell-like memory subsets were isolated from just 8 patients and roughly 8 healthy donors.

What the authors observed across the whole study: Type 1 diabetes patients showed a moderate but significant shortening of TCRB CDR3 length in all four CD4+ subsets. Patients with type 1 diabetes made fewer insertions and deleted more nucleotides at VDJ recombination sites, implying thymic rearrangement abnormalities. Because the HLA sub-analyses included only small numbers of individuals, any influence of HLA type on TCRB rearrangement was left unresolved. PCR may preferentially amplify shorter templates, but because patient and control samples were amplified and corrected together, any resulting skew would affect both groups equally. Because cDNA rather than genomic DNA was sequenced, highly expressing activated cells could have been over-represented, although no difference in activation and CD3 levels was found between groups. The naive, central memory and regulatory TCRB repertoires appeared to resemble one another more closely among patients than among healthy donors.

Each donor gave one peripheral blood draw, approximately 110 mL on average, collected into heparinised tubes. Naive, central memory, regulatory and stem cell-like memory CD4+ T cells were sorted on a BD FACSAria II using a panel including CD45RO, CCR7, CD25, CD127, CD95 and CD27. All sorted populations exceeded 95% purity. Right away, PBMCs were isolated by Lymphoprep density gradient centrifugation and were stained directly, with no culture step. Samples were stained and sorted in pairs, with one healthy donor and one patient per experiment, so that batch effects were minimized. The entire isolated RNA was reverse transcribed using the High Capacity cDNA Reverse Transcription Kit, and thus expressed TCRB transcripts were sequenced. Deep immunoSEQ sequencing was performed on naive, central memory and regulatory T cell samples, with an average of roughly 3.6 million total reads per sample. Sorted cells were lysed in RLT buffer and RNA was extracted with DNase-treated RNeasy Micro or Mini kits, depending on cell number. To prevent cross-contamination, each cell subset was processed individually, whereas patient and healthy donor samples were processed jointly. The immunoSEQ multiplex PCR was used to amplify TCRB sequences from cDNA, yielding 87-bp fragments that span the CDR3 region. The amplicons were sequenced using the Illumina HiSeq platform. For the original study's pipeline: Synthetic template baselines were used to correct PCR bias computationally, reads within Hamming distance 2 were collapsed together, and singletons that could not be merged were discarded. Reads were aligned to IMGT to assign V, D and J genes, CDR3 length, and insertions or deletions at six rearrangement sites. Within each subset, clonotype counts were normalized to sorted cell number, after which true diversity and Gini coefficients were computed with the tcR R package. The overlap coefficient, calculated on TCRB nucleotide sequences, was used to quantify repertoire sharing. Out-of-frame TCRB sequences from naive cells were analyzed to stand in for the pre-selection repertoire. TCRdb holds this immuneACCESS table with in-frame rearrangements only. Some clones are missing; in checked studies, unresolved V genes explain under half, and the rest has no known cause. V, J and clone size are taken as reported in that table, and D and trimming were inferred from the DNA itself. This sample gives about 640,000 clones in total; approximately 13% of them show up just once. Clones ranked in the top ten supply more than 0.095% of the sample.

This clone has a handful of counts. Its specific antigen is unknown. No much larger clonotype is one base removed from it; base qualities were not supplied. Based on the germline V gene, the CDR1 and CDR2 sequences are MNHNS and SASEGT. The CDR3 numbers 14 residues from cysteine through phenylalanine. The read is trimmed to its CDR3 DNA, 42 bases read in frame from base 1. V lost 4 bases and J lost 5 bases; the stretch between them is 14 bases long. The V and J genes are TRBV6-1 and TRBJ1-1, with the D gene not clear enough to name. The sample taken for sequencing was naive CD4+ T cells from blood. Explained via the paper, the cell subset or site label denotes: true naive CD4+ T cells. The clonotype comes from a man younger than 40 with type 1 diabetes. The bases are TGTGCCAGCAGTGGTGAGGGCGTGCGGACTGAAGCTTTCTTT. This sequence encodes CASSGEGVRTEAFF.